Sequencing of this T cell receptor (beta chain) was carried out in a study of metastatic and nonmetastatic thyroid tumors. Thyroid surgery had not been preceded by any treatment in any patient. This clone was seen repeatedly, ten times or more. TCRdb re-called clones from the PCR reads using MiXCR. This sample has 30,000 to 40,000 clones; roughly a fifth occur once, and the top ten carry about 20%. The sequenced sample consisted of blood. The TCR originated in a female donor with papillary thyroid cancer or a benign thyroid nodule (not recorded which). Some clones in this sample may be carry-over from other donors' samples.

The CDR3 protein is CASSQDTVVWDRVGEKLFF. CDR3 DNA: TGCGCCAGCAGCCAAGATACGGTCGTGTGGGACAGGGTAGGCGAAAAACTGTTTTTT. The chain carries TRBV4-3 and TRBJ1-4; 9 nucleotides line up with TRBD1. This CDR3 is built from 19 residues. V dropped 0 bases and J dropped 8; count of bases not matched to a gene: 16. Germline-derived CDR1 and CDR2 are LGHNA and YSLEER.